The rows below give T cell receptor beta chains drawn from one sample of a study of blood T cell repertoires in COVID-19. Only in-frame clones appear in the TCRdb table, and some are missing; sequencing was by immunoSEQ multiplex PCR. Of over 200,000 clones listed, about 85% are singletons. The sample consisted of PBMCs or T cells enriched from blood (not recorded which). The receptors derive from a man under 40 who had recovered from COVID-19. The CDR3 runs from the conserved cysteine through the conserved F or W. The D gene is left open where the match is weak. Where a row states a size, it is once, few, many or the class of an expanded clone; other rows omit it.

>TRBV11-3|TRBJ1-1|.|.
CASSDRGGTEAFF
TGTGCCAGCAGCGATAGGGGAGGCACTGAAGCTTTCTTT
>TRBV27|TRBJ1-5|.|.
CASTRGVGGPQHF
TGTGCCAGCACACGCGGGGTGGGGGGGCCCCAGCATTTT
>TRBV28|TRBJ2-5|.|.
CASSYGGLGNQAQYF
TGTGCCAGCAGCTATGGCGGGCTAGGGAATCAGGCCCAGTACTTC
>TRBV1|TRBJ2-1|.|.
CTSSQDPAGGPHNEQFF
TGCACCAGCAGCCAAGATCCAGCGGGAGGGCCCCACAATGAGCAGTTCTTC
>TRBV5-1|TRBJ2-5|TRBD1|.
CASSSDRGEETQYF
TGCGCCAGCAGCTCGGACAGGGGGGAGGAGACCCAGTACTTC
>TRBV2|TRBJ2-2|.|.
CASSPRGTGELFF
TGTGCCAGCAGCCCCCGGGGAACCGGGGAGCTGTTTTTT
>TRBV2|TRBJ2-5|.|.
CASSSESQETQYF
TGTGCCAGCAGTTCCGAGAGCCAAGAGACCCAGTACTTC
>TRBV13|TRBJ2-7|TRBD2|.
CASSSGTSGTYEQYF
TGTGCCAGCAGCTCGGGGACTAGCGGAACCTACGAGCAGTACTTC
>TRBV7-3|TRBJ2-2|TRBD2|.
CASSPGGLGTGELFF
TGTGCCAGCAGCCCGGGGGGGCTGGGCACCGGGGAGCTGTTTTTT
>TRBV30|TRBJ2-2|.|.
CAWNTPEAGTLNTGELFF
TGTGCCTGGAATACGCCAGAGGCCGGGACACTTAACACCGGGGAGCTGTTTTTT
>TRBV19|TRBJ1-5|TRBD1|.
CASGDGQGVKPQHF
TGTGCCAGCGGAGACGGACAGGGGGTAAAGCCCCAGCATTTT
>TRBV7-2|TRBJ1-2|.|.
CASSLSVTGQGYTF
TGTGCCAGCAGCTTAAGCGTAACAGGGCAAGGCTACACCTTC
>TRBV27|TRBJ1-2|.|.
CASSFRGNYGYTF
TGTGCCAGCAGTTTCAGAGGGAACTATGGCTACACCTTC
>TRBV6-4|TRBJ2-3|.|.
CASSAGNSLSTDTQYF
TGTGCCAGCAGCGCTGGAAATAGCTTAAGCACAGATACGCAGTATTTT
>TRBV19|TRBJ2-2|TRBD1|once
CASRGTGGTGELFF
TGTGCCAGTAGGGGGACAGGGGGCACCGGGGAGCTGTTTTTT
>TRBV9|TRBJ2-7|TRBD2|.
CASSVGLAGIYEQYF
TGTGCCAGCAGCGTGGGACTAGCGGGGATTTACGAGCAGTACTTC
>TRBV2|TRBJ2-3|TRBD2|.
CASSGGSGRTDTQYF
TGTGCCAGCAGCGGCGGAAGCGGGAGAACAGATACGCAGTATTTT
>TRBV5-1|TRBJ2-2|TRBD2|once
CASSSDGLARTGELFF
TGCGCCAGCAGCTCCGACGGACTAGCGAGGACCGGGGAGCTGTTTTTT
>TRBV7-6|TRBJ2-7|TRBD1|few
CASSQTTGVKKGEQYF
TGTGCCAGCAGCCAGACGACAGGGGTCAAAAAAGGCGAGCAGTACTTC
>TRBV12-3/TRBV12-4|TRBJ1-3|.|.
CASSLTSGNTIYF
TGTGCCAGCAGTTTGACTTCTGGAAACACCATATATTTT
>TRBV12-3/TRBV12-4|TRBJ2-7|.|.
CASSLTLRGKQYF
TGTGCCAGCAGTTTAACCCTACGCGGGAAGCAGTACTTC
>TRBV28|TRBJ1-6|.|.
CASSLTENSPLHF
TGTGCCAGCAGTTTAACAGAGAATTCACCCCTCCACTTT
>TRBV6-4|TRBJ2-2|.|.
CASSDSAGSTGELFF
TGTGCCAGCAGTGACTCGGCCGGGAGCACCGGGGAGCTGTTTTTT
>TRBV7-8|TRBJ2-2|.|once
CASSLVRVSGGELFF
TGTGCCAGCAGCTTAGTCCGGGTGAGCGGCGGGGAGCTGTTTTTT
>TRBV28|TRBJ2-5|TRBD2|.
CASSFASGRETQYF
TGTGCCAGCAGTTTTGCTAGCGGGAGAGAGACCCAGTACTTC
>TRBV5-6|TRBJ1-1|.|.
CASSFWGGSNTEAFF
TGTGCCAGCAGCTTCTGGGGGGGCTCGAACACTGAAGCTTTCTTT
>TRBV25-1|TRBJ1-2|TRBD1|.
CASSAQGAKYGYTF
TGTGCCAGCAGTGCTCAGGGGGCTAAGTATGGCTACACCTTC
>TRBV5-1|TRBJ2-3|.|.
CASSLPGSTDTQYF
TGCGCCAGCAGCTTGCCCGGGAGCACAGATACGCAGTATTTT
>TRBV4-1|TRBJ2-3|.|.
CASSQPADTQYF
TGCGCCAGCAGCCAACCTGCAGATACGCAGTATTTT
>TRBV28|TRBJ2-6|.|.
CASRESGLGGANVLTF
TGTGCCAGCAGAGAGAGCGGCCTCGGTGGGGCCAACGTCCTGACTTTC
>TRBV7-8|TRBJ1-1|TRBD1|.
CASSSTWGQGSGNTEAFF
TGTGCCAGCAGCTCAACCTGGGGACAGGGAAGTGGAAACACTGAAGCTTTCTTT
>TRBV11-2|TRBJ1-2|.|.
CASSLTYGGSVDGYTF
TGTGCCAGCAGCTTAACCTACGGGGGATCAGTGGATGGCTACACCTTC
>TRBV3-1/TRBV3-2|TRBJ2-1|TRBD2|once
CASSLGPSGRYNEQFF
TGTGCCAGCAGCCTAGGACCTAGCGGGCGTTACAATGAGCAGTTCTTC